Described below is a single TCR beta chain sequence and its context. What it binds is unknown. Treatment indicated: oral pan-JAK inhibitor, 5-10 mg twice daily. CDR3 size: 16 residues. Germline V gene lookup returns CDR1 SGDLS and CDR2 YYNGEE. J lost 3 bases, V lost 4 bases, and 7 bases had no gene match. The sample belongs to a study of CD8+ T cells in alopecia areata. On the study more broadly: Treatment with tofacitinib (6 to 18 months) was followed by 6 months off drug. Percent of scalp involved defined treated patients' severity scores.

Extraction and reverse transcription of RNA yielded cDNA as the sequencing template. Some clones are missing from TCRdb's copy, which holds only in-frame ones; the method was immunoSEQ multiplex PCR. This table holds about 210,000 clones, under 70% found once. Study-level points and caveats: Normal scalp showed lower clonality than lesional scalp, especially alopecia totalis/universalis.

The chain combines TRBV9 with TRBJ1-3, with TRBD1 matching 10 bases. The starting material was CD4+ T cells sorted from blood, obtained around week 42, from a patient treated with tofacitinib. The TCR sequence derives from a human donor with alopecia areata. This CDR3 is CASSTRGQGVGNTIYF. DNA of the CDR3: TGTGCCAGCAGCACACGCGGACAGGGGGTTGGAAACACCATATATTTT. Filled out from reference TRBV9 and TRBJ1-3, the complete variable domain reads DSGVTQTPKHLITATGQRVTLRCSPRSGDLSVYWYQQSLDQGLQFLIQYYNGEERAKGNILERFSAQQFPDLHSELNLSSLELGDSALYFCASSTRGQGVGNTIYFGEGSWLTVV.